Described below is a single TCR beta chain sequence and its context. Its specificity is unknown. With baseline, cycle 4 day 1, and cycle 7 day 1 as timepoints, blood was sampled. V lost 3 bases and J lost 7, with 9 bases in between. The length of the CDR3 is 12 residues. Per the germline V gene, CDR1 is MNHEY and CDR2 is SMNVEV (reference sequence). The sample originates from a study of OX40 agonist ivuxolimab in advanced cancers. Study background: Head and neck, renal cell, melanoma or hepatocellular carcinoma were the cancers that dose-escalation patients had. Findings and limits, study-wide: More expanded clones were seen, on average, in CD8+ T cells than in CD4+.

This table comes from immunoSEQ multiplex PCR, and its TCRdb copy is limited to in-frame clones, with some not included. This sample has approximately 60,000 clones, with less than 95% found just once. The receptor comes from an adult with an advanced solid tumor such as melanoma, head and neck, liver or kidney cancer. The sample was CD4+ or CD8+ T cells sorted from blood, taken in a trial of the OX40 agonist ivuxolimab. The chain employs TRBV27 and TRBJ1-2, with D unresolved. As DNA, the CDR3 is TGTGCCAGCAGTTTGTCCGGATCTGGCTACACCTTC. As protein: CASSLSGSGYTF.